These 19 T cell receptor beta chains share one sample of origin, sequenced in a study of CD8+CD57+ T cells in acquired aplastic anemia. Genomic DNA provided the template from which TCR beta VDJ and CDR3 profiles were obtained. TCRdb redid the calling of the reads with MiXCR, one entry per CDR3 protein. This sample has a few hundred thousand distinct CDR3 sequences, with approximately 32% found just once. Individuals selected for sequencing had exhibited CD8+CD57+ cell expansion on flow cytometry. Sequencing was performed on sorted CD4+, CD8+, or CD8+CD57+ T cells (not recorded which) from PBMCs. Every receptor here comes from a human donor with aplastic anemia.

In its sample, this clonotype was seen a few times. Being one base from a much bigger clone, this may be a read error. This rearrangement joins TRBV5-1 to TRBJ2-7; 8 bases fit TRBD1. This CDR3 region has 13 residues. Germline V gene sequence: CDR1 SGHRS, CDR2 YFSETQ. Trimming removed 6 bases from V and 4 bases from J; junction bases left unmatched: 6. The CDR3 sequence is CASNQGQGYEQYF. CDR3 coding DNA: TGCGCCAGCAACCAAGGACAGGGTTACGAGCAGTACTTC.

V and J are TRBV20-1 and TRBJ1-4; 9 bases line up with TRBD1. Germline CDR1 reads DFQATT; CDR2 reads SNEGSKA (reference sequence). After removal of 3 bases from V and 8 bases from J, the junction contained 13 bases not matched to a gene. The CDR3 has 16 amino acids. In nucleotides, the CDR3 is TGCAGTGCTAGGCACGCCGCCGGGACAGGGCTGGAAAAACTGTTTTTT. Protein sequence: CSARHAAGTGLEKLFF.

On this clonotype itself: One end of the junction fails to match germline, which may point to a read error. V gene TRBV29-1 combines with J gene TRBJ1-2; 11 bases agree with TRBD1. Germline V gives CDR1 SQVTM, CDR2 ANQGSEA. CDR3 size: 13 residues. The CDR3 DNA follows: TGCAGCGACCGGCGGGACAGGGGGGACGGCTGCACCTTC. It is translated as CSDRRDRGDGCTF.

V and J are TRBV15 and TRBJ1-2; TRBD1 aligns across 7 bases. V lost 4 bases to trimming and J lost 4 bases; unmatched junction nucleotides: 15. Germline V gives CDR1 LNHNV, CDR2 YYDKDF (reference sequence). This CDR3 region has 17 residues. The DNA for the CDR3 is TGTGCCACCAGCATGTGGGGACAGAGGGGGCTCTTCTATGGCTACACCTTC. Encoded protein: CATSMWGQRGLFYGYTF.

The chain is built from TRBV10-3 and TRBJ1-1; TRBD1 matches at 7 bases. CDR3 length: 15 amino acids. The V segment lost 0 bases and the J segment 5 bases; nucleotides outside the gene matches: 6. The germline V gene has CDR1 ENHRY and CDR2 SYGVKD. The DNA of the CDR3 is TGTGCCATCAGTGAGTCGACAGGGACGAGGACTGAAGCTTTCTTT. Translation: CAISESTGTRTEAFF.

The chain combines TRBV10-3 with TRBJ2-7; D might be TRBD1 (5 bases). The V gene lost 5 bases and the J gene lost 6 bases, with 17 bases spanning the gap. There are 14 residues in the CDR3. Germline lookup yields CDR1 ENHRY and CDR2 SYGVKD. CDR3 loop: CAISLSTGDGEQYF. The DNA for the CDR3 is TGTGCCATCAGTCTGTCCACAGGAGACGGCGAGCAGTACTTC.

The gene calls are TRBV6-2 or TRBV6-3 and TRBJ1-6, with 8 bases identical to TRBD1. CDR3 size: 19 residues. The ends lost 0 bases at V and 0 bases at J; junction bases unmatched: 7. Germline V gives CDR1 MNHEY, CDR2 SVGEGT. The CDR3 region is CASSYSTGQASSYNSPLHF. CDR3 sequence (DNA): TGTGCCAGCAGTTACTCGACGGGACAGGCGAGCTCCTATAATTCACCCCTCCACTTT.

The chain carries TRBV24-1 and TRBJ2-2, with 9 positions matching TRBD2. The CDR3 extends over 16 amino acids. J gave up 4 bases and V 4 bases, and 6 bases lay outside the gene matches. Looked up from germline, CDR1 is KGHDR and CDR2 is SFDVKD. CDR3 in amino acids: CATSDPLAGITGELFF. In DNA, the CDR3 is TGTGCCACCAGTGACCCTCTAGCGGGAATCACCGGGGAGCTGTTTTTT.

As regards this clonotype: This may be a read error: a much more frequent sequence differs by one nucleotide. V is TRBV4-2 and J is TRBJ2-7; the match to TRBD2 covers 13 bases. The length of the CDR3 is 15 residues. CDR1 LGHNA and CDR2 YNFKEQ come from the germline V gene. The chain's CDR3 is CASSQGTSGGYEKYF. CDR3 DNA: TGTGCCAGCAGCCAAGGGACTAGCGGGGGCTACGAGAAGTACTTC.

The J gene is TRBJ1-6, the V gene TRBV7-2; the D gene is possibly TRBD1 (6 bases). There are 14 residues in the CDR3. Germline V lookup: CDR1 SGHTA, CDR2 FQGNSA. The V end lost 5 bases, the J end lost 9 bases, and 14 bases lay between the germline ends. The DNA of the CDR3 is TGTGCCAGCAGCAAAGGGGGATTGGGTTCACCCCTCCACTTT. Translation gives CASSKGGLGSPLHF.

This chain links TRBV4-3 with TRBJ1-2, with D possibly TRBD1 on 6 matching bases. The CDR3 has 15 amino acids. V lost 1 base to trimming and J lost 4 bases, with 13 bases between them. CDR1 is LGHNA, CDR2 YSLEER, per germline. The CDR3 here is CASSQATGYTYGYTF. In DNA, the CDR3 is TGCGCCAGCAGCCAAGCCACAGGGTATACCTATGGCTACACCTTC.

Ten or more counts support this clonotype. V gene TRBV7-2 combines with J gene TRBJ1-1; D not certain. The germline gives CDR1 SGHTA, CDR2 FQGNSA. There are 13 residues in the CDR3. V gave up 5 bases and J gave up 1 base, with 8 bases separating them. For the CDR3, the DNA is TGTGCCAGCAGCGCCCGACAGAACACTGAAGCTTTCTTT. Translation gives CASSARQNTEAFF.

V is TRBV19 and J is TRBJ2-2; D gene uncertain. With 1 base removed from V and 3 bases from J, the gap between germline ends came to 6 bases. The CDR3 is made up of 14 amino acids. The V gene's germline CDR1 is LNHDA and CDR2 SQIVND (reference sequence). CDR3 coding DNA: TGTGCCAGTAGTATAGCAGGAGACACCGGGGAGCTGTTTTTT. As protein: CASSIAGDTGELFF.

In this sample, this clonotype turned up a few times. One junction end does not reproduce the germline sequence, and a read error may be involved. This chain links TRBV10-3 with TRBJ1-6; unclear D gene. The CDR3 is made up of 17 amino acids. In germline, CDR1 is ENHRY, CDR2 SYGVKD. CDR3 sequence: CASSYSIPQASNSPLHF. The CDR3 region has the DNA TGTGCCAGCAGTTACTCGATTCCCCAGGCGAGTAATTCACCCCTCCACTTT.

This clonotype was observed many times. The V gene is TRBV9, the J gene TRBJ1-2; D ambiguous. Trimming cost V 2 bases and J 4 bases, with 9 bases left between them. CDR1 is SGDLS, CDR2 YYNGEE, per germline. There are 13 residues in the CDR3. This CDR3 is CASSVAGGYGYTF. The CDR3 DNA reads as TGTGCCAGCAGCGTGGCCGGAGGCTATGGCTACACCTTC.

This clonotype was detected a few times. Because the CDR3's place on the DNA is in doubt, the DNA is left out and the CDR3 is given as listed by TCRdb. The chain couples TRBV24-1 to TRBJ2-1; no check of the table's D call, TRBD2, against the DNA was made. The CDR3 contains 18 residues when both ends are counted. Looked up from germline, CDR1 is KGHDR and CDR2 is SFDVKD. This CDR3 is CATNDPTVAGGNYNEQLF.

This clonotype was seen a handful of times. A much larger clone differs from this one at a single base, so this may be a read error. The genes are TRBV19 and TRBJ2-7, with a tentative D call TRBD1 (5 bases). Germline V gives CDR1 LNHDA, CDR2 SQIVND (reference sequence). This CDR3 is built from 14 residues. Trimming cost V 4 bases and J 2 bases, with 12 bases left between them. The DNA for the CDR3 is TGTGCCAGTAGTACAGGGAAGGAACCCTACGAGCAGTACTTC. Protein sequence: CASSTGKEPYEQYF.

The chain couples TRBV6-5 to TRBJ2-7; D remains ambiguous. The CDR3 is 14 residues long. V was shortened by 4 bases and J by 0 bases, with 10 bases between the two germline ends. Germline V gives CDR1 MNHEY, CDR2 SVGAGI. CDR3 amino acids: CASSLFYPSYEQYF. The DNA for the CDR3 is TGTGCCAGCAGTTTATTCTACCCCTCCTACGAGCAGTACTTC.

J is TRBJ1-3 and V is TRBV2, with TRBD1 matching 7 bases. This CDR3 is 14 amino acids long. Trimming cost V 7 bases and J 8 bases; bases outside gene matches: 11. Per germline, CDR1 SNHLY and CDR2 FYNNEI. CDR3 region: CASNIGGYGYTIYF. In nucleotides, the CDR3 is TGTGCCAGCAATATAGGGGGCTATGGCTACACCATATATTTT.